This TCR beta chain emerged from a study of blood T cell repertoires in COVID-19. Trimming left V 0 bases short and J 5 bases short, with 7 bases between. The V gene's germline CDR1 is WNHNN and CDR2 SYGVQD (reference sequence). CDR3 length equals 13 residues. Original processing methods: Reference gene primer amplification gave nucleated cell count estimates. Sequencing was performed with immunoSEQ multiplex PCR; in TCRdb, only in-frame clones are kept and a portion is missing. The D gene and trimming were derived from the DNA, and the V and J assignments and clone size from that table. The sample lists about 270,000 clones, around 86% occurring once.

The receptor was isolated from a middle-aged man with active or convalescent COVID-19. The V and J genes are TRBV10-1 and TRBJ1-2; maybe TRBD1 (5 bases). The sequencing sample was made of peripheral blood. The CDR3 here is CASSESGLYGYTF. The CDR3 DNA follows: TGCGCCAGCAGTGAGTCGGGACTTTATGGCTACACCTTC.